Following are 18 T cell receptor beta chains from one sample sequenced in a study of sequential checkpoint blockade in melanoma (dated by TCRdb to between 2018 and 2021). Interpreted using the paper, the treatment or condition label stands for: randomized to nivolumab then ipilimumab (arm A) or the reverse (arm B). Libraries were prepared through the immunoSEQ multiplex PCR assay. TCRdb mirrors the immuneACCESS table, restricted to in-frame sequences. Some clones are absent from its copies; in checked studies, under half trace to an unresolved V gene, and the reason for the others is unknown. The sample includes more than 15,000 clones, with 70% observed a single time. About an eighth of the sample goes to the ten largest clones. Specimen: CD8+ T cells sorted from blood (inferred from file names), collected from a patient given nivolumab and ipilimumab in sequence. The receptors here all came from a human donor with melanoma.

The chain recombines TRBV14 with TRBJ2-2; TRBD2 aligns across 7 bases. Trimming cost V 4 bases and J 4 bases; bases outside gene matches: 15. The CDR3 totals 18 residues. Germline loops: CDR1 SGHDN, CDR2 FVKESK. The CDR3 coding sequence is TGTGCCAGCAGCCTTCACGCTAGCGGAGCACGATTCACCGGGGAGCTGTTTTTT. It is translated as CASSLHASGARFTGELFF.

The V and J genes are TRBV27 and TRBJ1-1; TRBD1 is a possible D gene (5 bases). CDR3 length: 15 residues. Germline V gene sequence: CDR1 MNHEY, CDR2 SMNVEV (reference sequence). Trimming took off 0 bases at V and 1 base at J, with 9 bases between the two ends. The CDR3 sequence is CASSLSRQQNTEAFF. DNA for the CDR3: TGTGCCAGCAGTTTATCGAGACAGCAGAACACTGAAGCTTTCTTT.

The chain carries TRBV29-1 and TRBJ2-7; TRBD1 matches at 9 bases. V lost 4 bases and J lost 6; bases outside the gene matches: 4. Germline-derived CDR1 and CDR2 are SQVTM and ANQGSEA. This CDR3 spans 12 amino acids. Written as DNA, the CDR3 is TGCAGCGTTGGTGGGACAGGGAGCGAGCAGTACTTC. As protein: CSVGGTGSEQYF.

The chain couples TRBV6-6 to TRBJ2-3, with D perhaps TRBD2 (6 bases). The germline V gene has CDR1 MNHNY and CDR2 SVGAGI (reference sequence). This CDR3 is 16 amino acids long. V was clipped by 2 bases and J by 0 bases, with 12 bases between them. CDR3 protein: CASSYPRGASTDTQYF. In DNA form, the CDR3 reads TGTGCCAGCAGTTACCCCCGCGGGGCTAGCACAGATACGCAGTATTTT.

The CDR3 sequence: CASSPGEAGSYEQYF. The CDR3 coding sequence is TGTGCCAGCAGCCCTGGGGAGGCAGGTTCCTACGAGCAGTACTTC. The chain couples TRBV5-5 to TRBJ2-5, with D tentatively TRBD2 (6 bases). Matching the DNA end better, TRBJ2-7 makes the J call doubtful. The CDR3 is made up of 15 amino acids. Germline V gene data show CDR1 as SGHKS and CDR2 as YYEKEE (reference sequence).

This rearrangement joins TRBV6-6 to TRBJ2-7; no reliable D call. The CDR3 has 13 amino acids. V lost 0 bases and J 1 base, leaving 4 bases between the germline ends. Germline CDR1 MNHNY, CDR2 SVGAGI (reference sequence). This chain's CDR3 is CASSYSSSYEQYF. The CDR3 nucleotides are TGTGCCAGCAGTTACTCGAGTTCCTACGAGCAGTACTTC.

CDR3 bases: TGTGCCAGCAGCCAACAAAGGACTAGCTCTTACGAGCAGTACTTC. The encoded protein is CASSQQRTSSYEQYF. The genes are TRBV4-2 and TRBJ2-5, with 8 bases fitting TRBD2. With the DNA end fitting TRBJ2-7 better, the J assignment may be wrong. CDR3 length equals 15 residues. Germline V lookup: CDR1 LGHNA, CDR2 YNFKEQ.

This clone was seen only once. The rearrangement links TRBV4-3 to TRBJ1-6, with 8 bases matching TRBD1. CDR3 length equals 18 residues. CDR1 is LGHNA, CDR2 YSLEER, per germline. Trimming took 4 bases from V and 0 from J; bases not matched to a gene: 8. Here the CDR3 DNA reads TGCGCCAGCAGCCCTGGGACAGGCGGGAGCTCCTATAATTCACCCCTCCACTTT. It yields the protein CASSPGTGGSSYNSPLHF.

This sequence joins TRBV7-9 and TRBJ2-7; 11 bases align to TRBD1. The ends lost 5 bases at V and 3 bases at J; junction bases unmatched: 9. Germline lookup yields CDR1 SEHNR and CDR2 FQNEAQ (reference sequence). The CDR3 loop spans 16 amino acids. The CDR3 loop is CASSQDRGTGGYEQYF. In nucleotides, the CDR3 is TGTGCCAGCAGCCAAGATCGGGGGACAGGGGGCTACGAGCAGTACTTC.

In this sample, this clone turned up once. The CDR3 does not close with the conserved phenylalanine or tryptophan, likely indicating a read error. The limits of the CDR3 on the DNA are not certain, so only TCRdb's listed CDR3 is given. The chain combines TRBV30 with TRBJ2-6; TRBD2 was called by the table and not checked on the DNA. The CDR3 spans 8 residues, counting both ends. Germline V gene sequence: CDR1 GTSNPN, CDR2 SVGIG (reference sequence). CDR3 loop: CAWKREPC.

This clone has only a few counts. This chain joins TRBV6-6 and TRBJ2-1, with 9 nucleotides matching TRBD2. This CDR3 has 15 residues. Losses at the gene ends were 6 bases for V and 3 bases for J; bases not matched to a gene: 6. Per the germline V gene, CDR1 is MNHNY and CDR2 is SVGAGI (reference sequence). This CDR3 reads CASSIAGVGYNEQFF. The CDR3 DNA is TGTGCCAGCAGCATAGCGGGAGTTGGCTACAATGAGCAGTTCTTC.

The chain carries TRBV27 and TRBJ2-2; D is unclear. The CDR3 consists of 15 residues. The V gene's germline CDR1 is MNHEY and CDR2 SMNVEV (reference sequence). With 9 bases removed from V and 1 base from J, the gap between germline ends came to 15 bases. In nucleotides, the CDR3 is TGTGCCAGAGCTAACAGAAACCGGAACACCGGGGAGCTGTTTTTT. Encoded protein: CARANRNRNTGELFF.

The chain uses TRBV15 and TRBJ2-5, with 7 bases identical to TRBD1. Germline CDR1 is LNHNV and CDR2 is YYDKDF (reference sequence). With 5 bases clipped from V and 5 bases from J, the junction kept 11 bases outside the gene matches. The CDR3 consists of 15 residues. The chain's CDR3 is CATSPGDRVRETQYF. The CDR3, as DNA: TGTGCCACCAGCCCCGGAGACAGGGTTAGGGAGACCCAGTACTTC.

V and J are TRBV4-3 and TRBJ2-2, with 9 bases that match TRBD1. CDR1 is LGHNA and CDR2 is YSLEER in the germline V gene. This CDR3 is built from 16 residues. V was pared by 0 bases and J by 5 bases, with 4 bases of the junction left unmatched. The CDR3 bases are TGCGCCAGCAGCCAAGACCCGGGACAGGGAACCGGGGAGCTGTTTTTT. Protein product: CASSQDPGQGTGELFF.

V and J are TRBV27 and TRBJ2-1; TRBD1 matches at 7 bases. The CDR3 runs 14 residues. Germline-derived CDR1 and CDR2 are MNHEY and SMNVEV (reference sequence). J gave up 4 bases and V 2 bases, and 2 bases lay outside the gene matches. The CDR3 region has the DNA TGTGCCAGCAGTTTAGAACAGGGGTACAATGAGCAGTTCTTC. This sequence encodes CASSLEQGYNEQFF.

This clone has only a few counts. V and J are TRBV7-6 and TRBJ1-1, with D uncertain. The V end lost 2 bases, the J end lost 6 bases, and 16 bases lay between the germline ends. Per germline, CDR1 SGHVS and CDR2 FNYEAQ. CDR3 size: 15 residues. The CDR3 loop reads CASSLRWSSAAEAFF. Here the CDR3 DNA reads TGTGCCAGCAGCTTAAGGTGGTCTTCGGCGGCTGAAGCTTTCTTT.

In regard to this clone: The same CDR3 can be traced to other DNA sequences in this sample. DNA for the CDR3: TGTGCCAGCAGTGGCGTCAGGGAGGCTTATAGCAATCAGCCCCAGCATTTT. Translating gives CASSGVREAYSNQPQHF. The genes are TRBV2 and TRBJ1-5; D possibly corresponds to TRBD1 (5 bases). The germline V and J ends were trimmed by 4 bases and 0 bases, with 16 bases remaining between them. Germline CDR1 SNHLY, CDR2 FYNNEI. This CDR3 is built from 17 residues.

The chain employs TRBV6-4 and TRBJ2-1; the match to TRBD2 covers 12 bases. J lost 6 bases, V lost 6 bases, and 6 bases had no gene match. The germline gives CDR1 MRHNA, CDR2 SNTAGT. CDR3 length equals 15 residues. The CDR3 nucleotides read TGTGCCAGCAGCCCTAGCGGGGGGGCCGGCAATGAGCAGTTCTTC. Translating it yields CASSPSGGAGNEQFF.